These 14 T cell receptor beta chains were all obtained from the same sample, sequenced in a study of early T cells in non-severe SARS-CoV-2 infection. TCRdb re-analysed the 5' RACE reads in MiXCR, keeping a single row per CDR3 protein. The table lists about 59,000 distinct CDR3 sequences, under 15% of them singletons. The source material was whole blood, sampled at baseline. These receptors came from an adult who was a healthcare worker with PCR-confirmed SARS-CoV-2 infection or an uninfected control (not recorded which).

This chain links TRBV12-3 or TRBV12-4 with TRBJ2-6; D could derive from TRBD1 or TRBD2 (5 bases each). CDR3 length: 15 residues. V was cut by 8 bases and J by 2 bases, with 13 bases left in between. The CDR3 is CASYTWGTGANVLTF. CDR3 DNA: TGTGCCAGCTACACATGGGGGACTGGGGCCAACGTCCTGACTTTC.

This sequence joins TRBV24-1 and TRBJ2-5; TRBD2 matches 8 bases. CDR1 is KGHDR, CDR2 SFDVKD, per germline. Unmatched junction bases numbered 8, after V lost 6 bases and J lost 3 bases. The CDR3 covers 15 residues. The CDR3 spells CATSPGLGKEETQYF. The CDR3 DNA reads as TGTGCCACCAGTCCGGGACTAGGGAAAGAAGAGACCCAGTACTTC.

This clonotype was seen many times. The chain is built from TRBV6-6 and TRBJ1-1, with unresolved D. The V end was cut by 0 bases, the J end by 8 bases, with 7 bases between. Germline V gives CDR1 MNHNY, CDR2 SVGAGI (reference sequence). This CDR3 comprises 12 residues. Here the CDR3 reads CASSYSETEAFF. In DNA, the CDR3 is TGTGCCAGCAGTTACTCCGAGACAGAAGCTTTCTTT.

This clonotype was found a few times. The chain uses TRBV7-9 and TRBJ2-3, with 10 bases identical to TRBD2. The CDR3 contains 17 residues. J gave up 5 bases and V 4 bases, and 12 bases lay outside the gene matches. Germline V gene lookup returns CDR1 SEHNR and CDR2 FQNEAQ (reference sequence). In nucleotides, the CDR3 is TGTGCCAGCAGCTCCCCCCGCCTAGCGGGAGCGGTAGATACGCAGTATTTT. The encoded protein is CASSSPRLAGAVDTQYF.

This clonotype showed up many times. The V call is TRBV27, the J call TRBJ2-6; the D is unclear. The CDR3 consists of 15 residues. Trimming shortened V by 6 bases and J by 2 bases, and 11 bases separated the two germline ends. Germline assignment: CDR1 MNHEY and CDR2 SMNVEV (reference sequence). The DNA of the CDR3 is TGTGCCAGCAGAAGCCTTACCCCTGGGGCCAACGTCCTGACTTTC. Its protein product is CASRSLTPGANVLTF.

There are a few counts of this clonotype. The chain couples TRBV5-1 to TRBJ1-5; D remains unclear. V was clipped by 0 bases and J by 7 bases, with 14 bases between them. CDR1 is SGHRS, CDR2 YFSETQ, per germline. This CDR3 comprises 15 residues. CDR3 protein: CASSLARWEGQPQHF. The CDR3 region has the DNA TGCGCCAGCAGCTTGGCGAGGTGGGAGGGACAGCCCCAGCATTTT.

The chain is built from TRBV27 and TRBJ1-6; D remains unclear. Germline loops: CDR1 MNHEY, CDR2 SMNVEV (reference sequence). The CDR3 sequence is 17 residues long. V lost 5 bases to trimming and J lost 5 bases, with 19 bases between them. The CDR3 nucleotides read TGTGCCAGCAGTCCACCGCCTTTGTGGCGGAATAATTCACCCCTCCACTTT. Its protein is CASSPPPLWRNNSPLHF.

This clonotype was observed a handful of times. V and J are TRBV7-9 and TRBJ1-2; 7 nucleotides line up with TRBD1. V lost 11 bases, J lost 4 bases, and 4 bases stayed unmatched. This CDR3 is 11 amino acids long. Per germline, CDR1 SEHNR and CDR2 FQNEAQ (reference sequence). This CDR3 is CAGTVLYGYTF. CDR3 bases: TGTGCCGGGACAGTGCTCTATGGCTACACCTTC. The variable domain in full, completed from reference TRBV7-9 and TRBJ1-2, reads DTGVSQNPRHKITKRGQNVTFRCDPISEHNRLYWYRQTLGQGPEFLTYFQNEAQLEKSRLLSDRFSAERPKGSFSTLEIQRTEQGDSAMYLCAGTVLYGYTFGSGTRLTVV.

This chain uses TRBV12-3 or TRBV12-4 with TRBJ1-2; TRBD1 might be the D (6 bases). Trimming cost V 6 bases and J 0 bases, with 14 bases left between them. CDR3 length: 15 residues. CDR3 amino acids: CASSRNRVPNYGYTF. The CDR3 nucleotides are TGTGCCAGCAGCCGCAACAGGGTTCCTAACTATGGCTACACCTTC.

This clonotype was recorded once. This chain links TRBV2 with TRBJ2-7, with 12 bases fitting TRBD2. Trimming removed 2 bases from V and 5 bases from J; junction bases left unmatched: 4. Germline-derived CDR1 and CDR2 are SNHLY and FYNNEI. CDR3 length equals 15 residues. The CDR3 sequence is CASSEKRLAGDEQYF. CDR3 sequence (DNA): TGTGCCAGCAGTGAAAAGAGACTAGCGGGGGACGAGCAGTACTTC.

The chain links TRBV11-3 to TRBJ2-5; D is undetermined. V shed 4 bases and J shed 3 bases, with 9 bases lying between them. Germline-derived CDR1 and CDR2 are SGHNT and YENEEA. The CDR3 has 13 amino acids. This chain's CDR3 is CASSSGPKETQYF. Here the CDR3 DNA reads TGTGCCAGCAGCTCTGGACCAAAAGAGACCCAGTACTTC. Together with reference TRBV11-3 and TRBJ2-5, the CDR3 gives the full variable domain: EAGVVQSPRYKIIEKKQPVAFWCNPISGHNTLYWYLQNLGQGPELLIRYENEEAVDDSQLPKDRFSAERLKGVDSTLKIQPAELGDSAVYLCASSSGPKETQYFGPGTRLLVL.

The chain joins TRBV27 to TRBJ1-1; 8 bases line up with TRBD1. Unmatched junction bases numbered 7, after V lost 1 base and J lost 6 bases. CDR3 length equals 15 residues. Germline V gene lookup returns CDR1 MNHEY and CDR2 SMNVEV (reference sequence). CDR3 coding DNA: TGTGCCAGCAGTTTATTCCCAGGACAGGGTTCTGAAGCTTTCTTT. Encoded protein: CASSLFPGQGSEAFF.

This clonotype occurred many times. The gene calls are TRBV7-2 and TRBJ2-7; 10 bases line up with TRBD2. From germline, CDR1 is SGHTA and CDR2 FQGNSA. The CDR3 loop spans 15 amino acids. The trim removed 5 bases at V and 2 bases at J, leaving 6 bases unmatched. The CDR3 DNA is TGTGCCAGCAGCCCGACTAGCGGGTCGACCTACGAGCAGTACTTC. Its translation: CASSPTSGSTYEQYF.

This clonotype was seen many times. V gene TRBV6-5 combines with J gene TRBJ2-3; D not resolved. CDR1 is MNHEY and CDR2 is SVGAGI in the germline V gene. The V gene lost 7 bases and the J gene lost 1 base, with 12 bases spanning the gap. The length of the CDR3 is 14 residues. The CDR3 here is CASKRGFRTDTQYF. The CDR3 nucleotides read TGTGCCAGCAAGCGAGGATTCCGCACAGATACGCAGTATTTT.